Here is one T cell receptor (beta chain) with its context. Its antigen is not known. This sample was taken from a study of cytomegalovirus exposure and HLA in healthy donors. Study-level results: In vitro, a few CMV-associated chains proved specific for CMV antigens.

The PCR contained 60 Vbeta and 13 Jbeta primers. Sequencing was performed with immunoSEQ multiplex PCR; in TCRdb, only in-frame clones are kept and a portion is missing. The profile shows 55,000 to 80,000 clones, around 82% of them singletons. The sample comprised PBMCs. The TCR was taken from a young man in good health and CMV-seronegative.

The CDR3 nucleotides read TGTGCCAGCAGTTTGGCGGACAGGGTAAGAGAGACCCAGTACTTC. This codes for CASSLADRVRETQYF. The chain recombines TRBV28 with TRBJ2-5; 8 bases fit TRBD1. The CDR3 is 15 residues long. CDR1 is MDHEN, CDR2 SYDVKM, per germline. V shed 3 bases and J 4 bases; nucleotides not matched to a gene: 7. The variable domain in full, completed from reference TRBV28 and TRBJ2-5, reads DVKVTQSSRYLVKRTGEKVFLECVQDMDHENMFWYRQDPGLGLRLIYFSYDVKMKEKGDIPEGYSVSREKKERFSLILESASTNQTSMYLCASSLADRVRETQYFGPGTRLLVL.